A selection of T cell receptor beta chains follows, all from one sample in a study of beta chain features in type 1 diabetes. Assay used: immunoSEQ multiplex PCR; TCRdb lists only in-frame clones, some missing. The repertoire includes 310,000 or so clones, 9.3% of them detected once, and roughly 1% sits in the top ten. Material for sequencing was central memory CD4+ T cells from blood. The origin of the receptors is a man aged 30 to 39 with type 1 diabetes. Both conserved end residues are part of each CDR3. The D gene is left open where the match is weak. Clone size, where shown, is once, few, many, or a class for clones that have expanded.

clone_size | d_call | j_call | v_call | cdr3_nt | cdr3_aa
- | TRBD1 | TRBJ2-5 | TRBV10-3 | TGTGCCATCAGTAAAAGCCTCACCGGACAGGGAATGGACCAAGAGACCCAGTACTTC | CAISKSLTGQGMDQETQYF
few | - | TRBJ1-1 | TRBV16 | TGTGCCAGCAGCCAATCGTTGAACACTGAAGCTTTCTTT | CASSQSLNTEAFF
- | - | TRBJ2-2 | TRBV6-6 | TGTGCCAGCAAGGTACAGACCACCGGGGAGCTGTTTTTT | CASKVQTTGELFF
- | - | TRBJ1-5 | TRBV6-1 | TGTGCCAGCAGTGAACACAGGGTCCAGCCCCAGCATTTT | CASSEHRVQPQHF
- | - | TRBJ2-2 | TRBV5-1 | TGCGCCAGCAGCTTGGACGGGAGGACAGGAACAAACACCGGGGAGCTGTTTTTT | CASSLDGRTGTNTGELFF
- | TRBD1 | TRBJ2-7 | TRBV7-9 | TGTGCCAGCAGCTTAAATGCTGAGGGGACAGGGCGCCGAGGGCAGTACTTC | CASSLNAEGTGRRGQYF
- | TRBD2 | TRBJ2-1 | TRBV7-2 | TGTGCCAGCAGCTTAAGGGTTAGCGGGGTTTACAATGAGCAGTTCTTC | CASSLRVSGVYNEQFF
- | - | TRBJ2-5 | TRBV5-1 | TGCGCCAGCAGGTCTAATCAAGAGACCCAGTACTTC | CASRSNQETQYF
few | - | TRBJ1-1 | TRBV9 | TGTGCCAGCAGCGCCGGACAGTTCTCCGAAGCTTTCTTT | CASSAGQFSEAFF
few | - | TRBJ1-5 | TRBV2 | TGTGCCAGCAGTGGGGAAGTGAATCAGCCCCAGCATTTT | CASSGEVNQPQHF
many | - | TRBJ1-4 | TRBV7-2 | TGTGCCAGCAGGCGAAGGGGAACTAATGAAAAACTGTTTTTT | CASRRRGTNEKLFF
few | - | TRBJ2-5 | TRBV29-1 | TGCAGCGTTGAAGACACCGGGACTCACAAGGAGGGGACCCAGTACTTC | CSVEDTGTHKEGTQYF
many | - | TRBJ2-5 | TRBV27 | TGTGCCAGCAAGCTTCAGTACCAAGAGACCCAGTACTTC | CASKLQYQETQYF
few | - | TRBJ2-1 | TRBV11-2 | TGTGCCAGCAGCTTAGGAGCGGGACAACCCTACAATGAGCAGTTCTTC | CASSLGAGQPYNEQFF
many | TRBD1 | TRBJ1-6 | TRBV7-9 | TGTGCCTCCGATCCCGGGACAGAAAATTCACCCCTCCACTTT | CASDPGTENSPLHF
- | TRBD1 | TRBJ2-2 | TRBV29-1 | TGCAGCGTAGTCGGACAGGGCGCGAACACCGGGGAGCTGTTTTTT | CSVVGQGANTGELFF
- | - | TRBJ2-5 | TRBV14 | TGTGCCAGCAGTAAAGATCCGGGACGAGGAGGGACCCAGTACTTC | CASSKDPGRGGTQYF
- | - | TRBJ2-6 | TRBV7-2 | TGTGCCAGCAGTTCCCTAAGGTCTGGGGCCAACGTCCTGACTTTC | CASSSLRSGANVLTF
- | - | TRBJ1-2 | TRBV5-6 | TGTGCCAGCAGCCCCCAATTAGGGGACTATGGCTACACCTTC | CASSPQLGDYGYTF
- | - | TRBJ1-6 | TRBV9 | TGTGCCAGCAGCACTGGCAGGGCGGGAAATTCACCCCTCCACTTT | CASSTGRAGNSPLHF
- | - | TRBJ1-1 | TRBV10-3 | TGTGCCATCAGTGAGTCGAAGGTCAAGCCCCGGAACACTGAAGCTTTCTTT | CAISESKVKPRNTEAFF
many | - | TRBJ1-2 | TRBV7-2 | TGTGCCAGCAGCTTAGAAGGGAACTATGGCTACACCTTC | CASSLEGNYGYTF
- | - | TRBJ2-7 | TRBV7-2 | TGTGCCAGCAGCTCTAGCCTAGCATACGAGCAGTACTTC | CASSSSLAYEQYF
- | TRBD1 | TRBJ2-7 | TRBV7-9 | TGTGCCAGCAGCCCCACAGGGGTCGAGCAGTACTTC | CASSPTGVEQYF
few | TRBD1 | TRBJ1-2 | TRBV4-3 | TGCGCCAGCAGCCCACTCACAGGGGGCGCGAGGTATGGCTACACCTTC | CASSPLTGGARYGYTF
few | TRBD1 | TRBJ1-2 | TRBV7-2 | TGTGCCAGCAGCCCCACCGGGACAGGAGATGGCTACACCTTC | CASSPTGTGDGYTF
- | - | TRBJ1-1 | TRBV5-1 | TGCGCCAGCAGCACCTCAGAGGAAGGGGCTGAAGCTTTCTTT | CASSTSEEGAEAFF
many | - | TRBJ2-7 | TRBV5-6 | TGTGCCAGCACCCGAAACCGGGAGATTGGACGAGAGCAGTACTTC | CASTRNREIGREQYF
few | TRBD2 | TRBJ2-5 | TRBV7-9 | TGTGCCAGCCTTTTAGCGGGGGAAGAGACCCAGTACTTC | CASLLAGEETQYF
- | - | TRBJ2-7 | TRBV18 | TGTGCCAGCTCACCCCCGGGACTCGGCTACGAGCAGTACTTC | CASSPPGLGYEQYF
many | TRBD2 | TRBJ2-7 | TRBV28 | TGTGCCAGCAGTCTGCCTAGCGGGGGGTCCCACGAGCAGTACTTC | CASSLPSGGSHEQYF
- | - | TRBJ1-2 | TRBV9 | TGTGCCAGCAGCGGACGGGAGGCGGCCGGTACCTATGGCTACACCTTC | CASSGREAAGTYGYTF
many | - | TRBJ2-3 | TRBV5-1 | TGCGCCAGCAGCTTCCGGCCCGCTACAGATACGCAGTATTTT | CASSFRPATDTQYF
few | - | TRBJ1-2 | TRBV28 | TGTGCCAGCAGTTTCGGACAGAACTATGGCTACACCTTC | CASSFGQNYGYTF
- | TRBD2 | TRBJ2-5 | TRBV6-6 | TGTGCCAGCAGTTACCCCTCGGGGGGAGCAGAGACCCAGTACTTC | CASSYPSGGAETQYF
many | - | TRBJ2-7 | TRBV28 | TGTGCCAGCAGTTCTCTTACGGGAGTATACGAGCAGTACTTC | CASSSLTGVYEQYF
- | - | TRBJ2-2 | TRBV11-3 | TGTGCCACCCAAGGGGGGGCCGGGGAGCTGTTTTTT | CATQGGAGELFF
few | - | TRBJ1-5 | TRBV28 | TGTGCCGTAGGGGAACAGCCCCAGCATTTT | CAVGEQPQHF
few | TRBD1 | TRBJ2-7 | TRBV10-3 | TGTGCCATCAGCCGACAGGGGGGCTACGAGCAGTACTTC | CAISRQGGYEQYF
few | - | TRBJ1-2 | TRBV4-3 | TGCGCCAGCAGCCAAGATGGGTGGAGCCAGGGTTCCTTTGGCTACACCTTC | CASSQDGWSQGSFGYTF
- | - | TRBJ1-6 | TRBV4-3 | TGCGCCAGCAGCCAAGATGAGGGTTTTAATTCACCCCTCCACTTT | CASSQDEGFNSPLHF
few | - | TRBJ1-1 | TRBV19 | TGTGCCAGTAGTTTCCGGCCCCAGGATGGAGCTTTCTTT | CASSFRPQDGAFF
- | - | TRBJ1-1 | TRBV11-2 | TGTGCCAGCAGCTCGTCGTTGAACACTGAAGCTTTCTTT | CASSSSLNTEAFF
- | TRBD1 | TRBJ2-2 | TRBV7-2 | TGTGCCAGCAGCCGAGAAGCCCAGGGGGCGGGGGAGCTGTTTTTT | CASSREAQGAGELFF
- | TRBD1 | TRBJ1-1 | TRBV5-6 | TGTGCCAGCAGCCCGGGGACAGGGATGAACACTGAAGCTTTCTTT | CASSPGTGMNTEAFF
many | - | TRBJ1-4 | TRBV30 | TGTGCCTGGAGCTATTTCACGATCGGTGAAAAACTGTTTTTT | CAWSYFTIGEKLFF
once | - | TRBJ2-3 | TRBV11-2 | TGTGCCAGCAGCCCCACAACAGATACGCAGTATTTT | CASSPTTDTQYF
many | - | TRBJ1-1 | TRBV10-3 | TGTGCCATCAGGGGGACTTCAGCCGGAGAAGCTTTCTTT | CAIRGTSAGEAFF
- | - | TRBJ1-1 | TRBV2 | TGTGCCAGCAACGCTCAGGGTGGGGGTGAAGCTTTCTTT | CASNAQGGGEAFF
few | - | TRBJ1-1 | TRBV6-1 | TGTGCCAGCAGCCGGGACGGAGTAACTGAAGCTTTCTTT | CASSRDGVTEAFF
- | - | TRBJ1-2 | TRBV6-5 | TGTGCCAGCAGACCAACCAGGGGCTCTCCCTACACCTTC | CASRPTRGSPYTF
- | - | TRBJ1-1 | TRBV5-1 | TGCGCCAGCAGCTTGAGGGAGAGGAGCACTGAAGCTTTCTTT | CASSLRERSTEAFF